This is a list of T cell receptor beta chains from one sample in a study of blood T cell repertoires in COVID-19. The assay was immunoSEQ multiplex PCR, and TCRdb's table has in-frame clones only and misses some. The table has 400,000 to 450,000 clones, approximately 89% seen once. The sequenced sample was peripheral blood. Receptors originate from a woman between 45 and 60 years old with COVID-19, enrolled during active disease. Both conserved end residues are part of each CDR3. Fields, in order: clone size, J gene, V gene, D gene, CDR3 protein, CDR3 DNA. The D gene is left open where the match is weak. Some rows mark clone size as missing; the rest say once, few, many or name a class of expanded clone.

>NA|TRBJ2-7|TRBV5-5|TRBD1
CASSLWTGGNEQYF
TGTGCCAGCAGCCTTTGGACAGGGGGCAACGAGCAGTACTTC
>NA|TRBJ1-3|TRBV19|TRBD1
CASTARIGQAGGNTIYF
TGTGCCAGTACCGCCCGGATAGGACAGGCAGGGGGAAACACCATATATTTT
>NA|TRBJ1-1|TRBV6-5|NA
CASKGGAANTEAFF
TGTGCCAGCAAAGGAGGGGCGGCGAACACTGAAGCTTTCTTT
>NA|TRBJ1-2|TRBV6-6|TRBD1
CASSSQGAIAYGYTF
TGTGCCAGCAGTTCACAGGGGGCTATCGCCTATGGCTACACCTTC
>NA|TRBJ1-1|TRBV2|NA
CASSEWGVTEAFF
TGTGCCAGCAGTGAATGGGGGGTGACTGAAGCTTTCTTT
>NA|TRBJ1-4|TRBV6-5|TRBD1
CASSFDRENEKLFF
TGTGCCAGCAGTTTCGACAGGGAAAATGAAAAACTGTTTTTT
>once|TRBJ2-7|TRBV3-1/TRBV3-2|TRBD2
CASSRIPGLANYEQYF
TGTGCCAGCAGCAGAATTCCGGGACTAGCGAACTACGAGCAGTACTTC
>NA|TRBJ1-5|TRBV19|NA
CASSIGARGNQPQHF
TGTGCCAGTAGTATAGGAGCCAGGGGCAATCAGCCCCAGCATTTT
>NA|TRBJ1-5|TRBV9|NA
CASSRSPDQPQHF
TGTGCCAGCAGCCGGAGTCCAGATCAGCCCCAGCATTTT
>NA|TRBJ2-2|TRBV7-2|TRBD2
CASRLGGINTGELFF
TGTGCCAGCAGGCTCGGGGGGATCAACACCGGGGAGCTGTTTTTT
>NA|TRBJ1-2|TRBV20-1|NA
CSASSQGNNYGYTF
TGCAGTGCTAGTTCCCAGGGCAATAACTATGGCTACACCTTC
>NA|TRBJ2-7|TRBV24-1|NA
CATSDLNNEQYF
TGTGCCACCAGTGATTTGAACAACGAGCAGTACTTC
>few|TRBJ1-5|TRBV19|NA
CASSIALRSNQPQHF
TGTGCCAGTAGTATCGCCTTGAGGAGCAATCAGCCCCAGCATTTT
>NA|TRBJ2-1|TRBV15|NA
CATSRDRAEPYNEQFF
TGTGCCACCAGCAGAGATCGAGCCGAACCCTACAATGAGCAGTTCTTC
>few|TRBJ1-3|TRBV5-4|NA
CASSLAGPGNTIYF
TGTGCCAGCAGCTTGGCAGGGCCTGGAAACACCATATATTTT
>NA|TRBJ2-1|TRBV5-4|TRBD2
CASSRDGGASYNEQFF
TGTGCCAGCAGCAGGGACGGGGGGGCCTCCTACAATGAGCAGTTCTTC
>NA|TRBJ1-5|TRBV2|TRBD1
CASSNLGTGQTNQPQHF
TGTGCCAGCAGTAATCTCGGGACAGGGCAAACCAATCAGCCCCAGCATTTT
>NA|TRBJ1-2|TRBV21-1|NA
CASPRGPRGYGYTF
TGTGCCAGCCCTCGGGGTCCCCGGGGCTATGGCTACACCTTC
>NA|TRBJ2-3|TRBV29-1|NA
CSVERVGGPAPTDTQYF
TGCAGCGTTGAAAGGGTGGGAGGACCAGCACCCACAGATACGCAGTATTTT
>NA|TRBJ1-4|TRBV3-1/TRBV3-2|NA
CASGGQGLYEKLFF
TGTGCCAGCGGTGGTCAGGGGCTATATGAAAAACTGTTTTTT
>NA|TRBJ2-1|TRBV5-1|TRBD2
CASSLFLAGGRGNEQFF
TGCGCCAGCAGCTTATTTCTAGCGGGGGGGCGAGGAAATGAGCAGTTCTTC
>NA|TRBJ1-2|TRBV6-1|NA
CASSEAWTPGSRYGYTF
TGTGCCAGCAGTGAAGCGTGGACACCTGGTAGTCGGTATGGCTACACCTTC
>NA|TRBJ1-2|TRBV4-2|TRBD1
CASSQASGQGGEIYGYTF
TGTGCCAGCAGCCAAGCGTCGGGACAGGGAGGGGAGATCTATGGCTACACCTTC
>once|TRBJ2-4|TRBV30|NA
CAWSLLYGNIQYF
TGTGCCTGGAGTCTACTTTACGGAAACATTCAGTACTTC
>NA|TRBJ1-1|TRBV6-5|TRBD1
CASSPRTGENTEAFF
TGTGCCAGCAGCCCCCGGACAGGGGAGAACACTGAAGCTTTCTTT
>NA|TRBJ1-6|TRBV12-3/TRBV12-4|NA
CASSNNNSPLHF
TGTGCCAGCAGTAACAACAATTCACCCCTCCACTTT
>NA|TRBJ1-1|TRBV18|TRBD1
CASSRDRGLNTEAFF
TGTGCCAGCTCTCGGGACAGGGGGCTGAACACTGAAGCTTTCTTT
>NA|TRBJ1-2|TRBV24-1|NA
CATSDLAGNNYGYTF
TGTGCCACCAGTGATTTGGCGGGGAACAACTATGGCTACACCTTC
>NA|TRBJ2-1|TRBV12-3/TRBV12-4|NA
CASSRRGPDEQFF
TGTGCCAGCAGTCGGAGGGGGCCGGATGAGCAGTTCTTC
>NA|TRBJ1-4|TRBV2|NA
CASKDSWTNEKLFF
TGTGCCAGCAAGGACAGCTGGACTAATGAAAAACTGTTTTTT
>once|TRBJ2-2|TRBV5-1|TRBD1
CASSLGQGVTGELFF
TGCGCCAGCAGCTTGGGACAGGGGGTTACCGGGGAGCTGTTTTTT
>NA|TRBJ2-3|TRBV24-1|TRBD2
CATSDSGTSGGGLPTNTQYF
TGTGCCACCAGTGACTCCGGGACTAGCGGGGGGGGGCTCCCGACGAATACGCAGTATTTT
>NA|TRBJ1-6|TRBV7-9|NA
CASTNSRVGSSNSPLHF
TGTGCCAGCACCAATTCACGGGTAGGCTCTTCTAATTCACCCCTCCACTTT